These T cell receptor beta chains were read from a single sample in a study of shared clonotypes between healthy human individuals. Here immunoSEQ multiplex PCR was the method, and the copy in TCRdb shows in-frame clones only, minus some. Of around 1,000,000 clones listed, roughly 77% are singletons. Material for sequencing was memory CD4+ T cells from PBMCs. The receptor set was obtained from a man younger than 30 in good health. Some clones in this sample may be carry-over from other donors' samples. Each CDR3 is given with its conserved first and last residue. Fields, in order: V gene, clone size, D gene, J gene, CDR3 DNA, CDR3 protein. The D gene is left open where the match is weak. A clone size is listed for some rows: how often the clone was seen (once, few, many), or a class if it is expanded.

V gene: TRBV7-9
clone size: -
D gene: -
J gene: TRBJ1-4
CDR3 DNA: TGTGCCAGCAGCCAGGGGACGGGAAATGAAAAACTGTTTTTT
CDR3 protein: CASSQGTGNEKLFF

V gene: TRBV9
clone size: few
D gene: -
J gene: TRBJ2-2
CDR3 DNA: TGTGCCAGCAGCGTAGGGGCGCGACCGAGCGGGGAGCTGTTTTTT
CDR3 protein: CASSVGARPSGELFF

V gene: TRBV7-3
clone size: -
D gene: -
J gene: TRBJ1-4
CDR3 DNA: TGTGCCAGCAGCTCCGGAGGAACTAATGAAAAACTGTTTTTT
CDR3 protein: CASSSGGTNEKLFF

V gene: TRBV28
clone size: -
D gene: TRBD1
J gene: TRBJ1-1
CDR3 DNA: TGTGCCAGCAGCTCCGGACAGGCTAAAGCTTTCTTT
CDR3 protein: CASSSGQAKAFF

V gene: TRBV4-2
clone size: -
D gene: -
J gene: TRBJ2-7
CDR3 DNA: TGTGCCAGCAGCCAAGTCGGGGGCTCCTACGAGCAGTACTTC
CDR3 protein: CASSQVGGSYEQYF

V gene: TRBV11-3
clone size: -
D gene: -
J gene: TRBJ2-1
CDR3 DNA: TGTGCCACCTCCACTGGGGTATACAATGAGCAGTTCTTC
CDR3 protein: CATSTGVYNEQFF

V gene: TRBV5-1
clone size: many
D gene: -
J gene: TRBJ1-5
CDR3 DNA: TGCGCCAGCATAAAGGACGGGAATCAGCCCCAGCATTTT
CDR3 protein: CASIKDGNQPQHF

V gene: TRBV4-1
clone size: -
D gene: -
J gene: TRBJ1-5
CDR3 DNA: TGCGCCAGCAGCCAAGATCAGACGGGGGGTTTTAATCAGCCCCAGCATTTT
CDR3 protein: CASSQDQTGGFNQPQHF

V gene: TRBV5-1
clone size: -
D gene: TRBD2
J gene: TRBJ2-7
CDR3 DNA: TGCGCCAGCAGCTTGGCCCTGACTAGCGGGGGCACCTACGAGCAGTACTTC
CDR3 protein: CASSLALTSGGTYEQYF

V gene: TRBV2
clone size: -
D gene: -
J gene: TRBJ2-6
CDR3 DNA: TGTGCCAGCGGCGGAGGAGTGACCGGGGCCAACGTCCTGACTTTC
CDR3 protein: CASGGGVTGANVLTF

V gene: TRBV15
clone size: many
D gene: -
J gene: TRBJ2-3
CDR3 DNA: TGTGCCACCAGCAGAGCCCGGGACGGGGTGGATACGCAGTATTTT
CDR3 protein: CATSRARDGVDTQYF

V gene: TRBV4-2
clone size: -
D gene: -
J gene: TRBJ1-6
CDR3 DNA: TGTGCCAGCAGCCAAGATTTATCAGGGGAGTTTGCACCCCTCCACTTT
CDR3 protein: CASSQDLSGEFAPLHF

V gene: TRBV5-4
clone size: -
D gene: TRBD2
J gene: TRBJ2-1
CDR3 DNA: TGTGCCAGCAGCGAACTAGCGGGAGTCCCCAATGAGCAGTTCTTC
CDR3 protein: CASSELAGVPNEQFF

V gene: TRBV19
clone size: -
D gene: -
J gene: TRBJ2-7
CDR3 DNA: TGTGCCAGTAGGACCCCGGGGAGCCGCGAGCAGTACTTC
CDR3 protein: CASRTPGSREQYF

V gene: TRBV5-6
clone size: -
D gene: -
J gene: TRBJ2-7
CDR3 DNA: TGTGCCAGCAGCTTAACTAGTGTCTACGAGCAGTACTTC
CDR3 protein: CASSLTSVYEQYF

V gene: TRBV28
clone size: -
D gene: TRBD2
J gene: TRBJ2-7
CDR3 DNA: TGTGCCAGCAGTCTAGGGGGGACTAGCACCTACGAGCAGTACTTC
CDR3 protein: CASSLGGTSTYEQYF

V gene: TRBV30
clone size: -
D gene: -
J gene: TRBJ1-6
CDR3 DNA: TGTGCCTGGCTAACAGGGAGCTCCTATAATTCACCCCTCCACTTT
CDR3 protein: CAWLTGSSYNSPLHF

V gene: TRBV5-1
clone size: -
D gene: TRBD1
J gene: TRBJ1-2
CDR3 DNA: TGCGCCAGCAGCTCTGGACAGGGGGCAGGTGGCTACACCTTC
CDR3 protein: CASSSGQGAGGYTF

V gene: TRBV6-5
clone size: -
D gene: -
J gene: TRBJ2-7
CDR3 DNA: TGTGCCAGCAGTTACTCGATAGCACAAGACTACGAGCAGTACTTC
CDR3 protein: CASSYSIAQDYEQYF

V gene: TRBV29-1
clone size: -
D gene: -
J gene: TRBJ1-2
CDR3 DNA: TGCAGCGCCAAGGAGGGGGTCCTCTATGGCTACACCTTC
CDR3 protein: CSAKEGVLYGYTF

V gene: TRBV19
clone size: -
D gene: -
J gene: TRBJ2-6
CDR3 DNA: TGTGCCAGTAGTATAGAAGCCCTCTCTGGGGCCAACGTCCTGACTTTC
CDR3 protein: CASSIEALSGANVLTF

V gene: TRBV27
clone size: many
D gene: -
J gene: TRBJ2-7
CDR3 DNA: TGTGCCAGCAGTTTCAGGCAGGGGGGCTCCTACGAGCAGTACTTC
CDR3 protein: CASSFRQGGSYEQYF

V gene: TRBV6-5
clone size: -
D gene: TRBD1
J gene: TRBJ2-2
CDR3 DNA: TGTGCCAGCAAAGGGGACAGGGAAATCTTCCGGGAGCTGTTTTTT
CDR3 protein: CASKGDREIFRELFF

V gene: TRBV27
clone size: many
D gene: -
J gene: TRBJ2-2
CDR3 DNA: TGTGCCAGCAGGGTTTCCCTAGGGAACACCGGGGAGCTGTTTTTT
CDR3 protein: CASRVSLGNTGELFF

V gene: TRBV9
clone size: -
D gene: TRBD2
J gene: TRBJ2-5
CDR3 DNA: TGTGCCAGCAGCGTAATGGGACTAGCGGGAGAGGAGACCCAGTACTTC
CDR3 protein: CASSVMGLAGEETQYF

V gene: TRBV11-3
clone size: -
D gene: TRBD2
J gene: TRBJ2-7
CDR3 DNA: TGTGCCAGCAGCCAATCTAGCGGTCACTCCTACGAGCAGTACTTC
CDR3 protein: CASSQSSGHSYEQYF

V gene: TRBV7-9
clone size: -
D gene: -
J gene: TRBJ2-7
CDR3 DNA: TGTGCCAGCAGCTTAACCGGGGCCAGATCCTACGAGCAGTACTTC
CDR3 protein: CASSLTGARSYEQYF

V gene: TRBV5-8
clone size: -
D gene: -
J gene: TRBJ2-1
CDR3 DNA: TGTGCCAGCAGCCGACGGAGGGGGGTACGACAGGGAGACAATGAGCAGTTCTTC
CDR3 protein: CASSRRRGVRQGDNEQFF

V gene: TRBV9
clone size: -
D gene: TRBD2
J gene: TRBJ2-3
CDR3 DNA: TGTGCCAGCAGCGTAAGCGGGAGTATCTCAGATACGCAGTATTTT
CDR3 protein: CASSVSGSISDTQYF

V gene: TRBV19
clone size: once
D gene: TRBD1
J gene: TRBJ2-6
CDR3 DNA: TGTGCCAGTAGTATAGTTGGGACAGCGATCTCTGGGGCCAACGTCCTGACTTTC
CDR3 protein: CASSIVGTAISGANVLTF

V gene: TRBV7-9
clone size: -
D gene: -
J gene: TRBJ2-7
CDR3 DNA: TGTGCCAGCAGCTTAGATGGGGGGCTACTTTTTGAGCAGTACTTC
CDR3 protein: CASSLDGGLLFEQYF

V gene: TRBV6-5
clone size: -
D gene: -
J gene: TRBJ2-7
CDR3 DNA: TGTGCCAGCAGCCCAGCGGACAGCAACCTCTACGAGCAGTACTTC
CDR3 protein: CASSPADSNLYEQYF

V gene: TRBV28
clone size: -
D gene: -
J gene: TRBJ2-3
CDR3 DNA: TGTGCCAGCAGTTGGCAGACAGATACGCAGTATTTT
CDR3 protein: CASSWQTDTQYF

V gene: TRBV7-2
clone size: -
D gene: -
J gene: TRBJ2-3
CDR3 DNA: TGTGCCAGCAGCTTTGACGGCGGGGCCACAGATACGCAGTATTTT
CDR3 protein: CASSFDGGATDTQYF

V gene: TRBV28
clone size: -
D gene: -
J gene: TRBJ1-2
CDR3 DNA: TGTGCCAGCAGTTCCCGACGGACAGTCGATCTGTATGGCTACACCTTC
CDR3 protein: CASSSRRTVDLYGYTF